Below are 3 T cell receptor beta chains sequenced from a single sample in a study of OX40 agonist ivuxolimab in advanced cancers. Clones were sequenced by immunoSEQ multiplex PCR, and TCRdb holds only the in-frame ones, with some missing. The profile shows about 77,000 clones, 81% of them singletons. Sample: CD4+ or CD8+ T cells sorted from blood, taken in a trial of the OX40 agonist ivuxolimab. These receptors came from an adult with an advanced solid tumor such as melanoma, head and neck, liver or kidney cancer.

The CDR3 reads CASCQGSSPLHF. The CDR3 DNA reads as TGTGCCAGCTGTCAGGGGAGTTCACCCCTCCACTTT. V is TRBV6-1 and J is TRBJ1-6; D is perhaps TRBD1 (6 bases). The CDR3 spans 12 residues. Trimming stripped 8 bases from V and 9 bases from J, with 11 bases between. Germline-derived CDR1 and CDR2 are MNHNS and SASEGT.

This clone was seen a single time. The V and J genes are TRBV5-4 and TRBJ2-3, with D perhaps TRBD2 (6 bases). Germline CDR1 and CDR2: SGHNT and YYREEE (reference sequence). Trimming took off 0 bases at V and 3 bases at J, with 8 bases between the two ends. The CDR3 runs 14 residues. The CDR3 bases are TGTGCCAGCAGCTTGGGACTAGGTACAGATACGCAGTATTTT. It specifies CASSLGLGTDTQYF.

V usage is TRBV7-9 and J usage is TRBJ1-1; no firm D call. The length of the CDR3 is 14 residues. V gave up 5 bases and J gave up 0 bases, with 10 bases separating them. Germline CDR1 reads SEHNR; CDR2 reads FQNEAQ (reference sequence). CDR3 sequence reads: CASSRITVNTEAFF. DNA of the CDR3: TGTGCCAGCAGCCGGATCACAGTGAACACTGAAGCTTTCTTT.